This entry lists 12 T cell receptor beta chains sequenced from one sample in a study of sequential checkpoint blockade in melanoma. Sample treatment: randomized to nivolumab then ipilimumab (arm A) or the reverse (arm B). The method was immunoSEQ multiplex PCR; TCRdb's version includes in-frame clones alone and lacks a portion of them. This sample has tens of thousands of clones, with around 90% found just once. The source was CD8+ T cells sorted from blood (inferred from file names), collected from a patient given nivolumab and ipilimumab in sequence. Source of these receptors: a human donor with melanoma.

CDR3 coding DNA: TGTGCCAGTGGGACAGGGCCTAACTATGGCTACACCTTC. It is translated as CASGTGPNYGYTF. The chain recombines TRBV19 with TRBJ1-2, with TRBD1 matching 9 bases. The germline V gene encodes CDR1 LNHDA and CDR2 SQIVND (reference sequence). The CDR3 loop spans 13 amino acids. V dropped 8 bases and J dropped 0; count of bases not matched to a gene: 1.

The V and J genes are TRBV28 and TRBJ1-2, with 8 nucleotides matching TRBD1. The CDR3 loop spans 15 amino acids. CDR1 and CDR2 (germline): MDHEN, SYDVKM. V was clipped by 4 bases and J by 1 base; unmatched bases: 5. CDR3 protein: CASSWGQDFNYGYTF. The CDR3 bases are TGTGCCAGCAGTTGGGGACAGGATTTTAACTATGGCTACACCTTC.

The V gene is TRBV13, the J gene TRBJ2-7; TRBD2 aligns across 14 bases. V trimming: 4 bases; J trimming: 6 bases; junction bases outside the gene matches: 8. The CDR3 loop spans 16 amino acids. CDR1 PRHDT and CDR2 FYEKMQ come from the germline V gene (reference sequence). As DNA, the CDR3 is TGTGCCAGCAGCTCCATTGGGACTAGCGGGAGAGGCGAGCAGTACTTC. Translated: CASSSIGTSGRGEQYF. Full variable domain (missing parts from reference TRBV13 and TRBJ2-7): AAGVIQSPRHLIKEKRETATLKCYPIPRHDTVYWYQQGPGQDPQFLISFYEKMQSDKGSIPDRFSAQQFSDYHSELNMSSLELGDSALYFCASSSIGTSGRGEQYFGPGTRLTVT.

This chain links TRBV27 with TRBJ2-2; a possible D gene is TRBD2 (7 bases). CDR1 is MNHEY, CDR2 SMNVEV, per germline (reference sequence). Trimming took off 7 bases at V and 5 bases at J, with 14 bases between the two ends. This CDR3 contains 14 residues. The CDR3 loop reads CASTVGGLTGELFF. The CDR3 DNA is TGTGCCAGCACGGTGGGGGGGCTTACCGGGGAGCTGTTTTTT.

The chain carries TRBV14 and TRBJ1-2; D may be TRBD1 (5 bases). V was trimmed by 1 base and J by 8 bases, leaving 11 bases between them. The germline V gene encodes CDR1 SGHDN and CDR2 FVKESK. This CDR3 comprises 13 residues. The CDR3 loop reads CASSQAAGNGYTF. In DNA, the CDR3 is TGTGCCAGCAGCCAAGCGGCAGGGAACGGCTACACCTTC.

The chain uses TRBV7-9 and TRBJ2-1; perhaps TRBD2 as D (6 bases). The CDR3 extends over 14 amino acids. Germline assignment: CDR1 SEHNR and CDR2 FQNEAQ (reference sequence). Trimming removed 1 base from V and 4 bases from J, with 8 bases in between. For the CDR3, the DNA is TGTGCCAGCAGCTTAGACGGGGGTTACAATGAGCAGTTCTTC. This encodes CASSLDGGYNEQFF.

This chain links TRBV4-3 with TRBJ2-2; TRBD1 agrees at 7 bases. Trimming cost V 1 base and J 1 base; bases outside gene matches: 0. The germline gives CDR1 LGHNA, CDR2 YSLEER. The CDR3 is 15 amino acids. This CDR3 is CASSQGQGNTGELFF. CDR3 bases: TGCGCCAGCAGCCAAGGACAGGGGAACACCGGGGAGCTGTTTTTT.

This clone was recorded a few times. The chain employs TRBV19 and TRBJ2-7; 8 bases map to TRBD2. The CDR3 loop spans 13 amino acids. The V segment lost 8 bases and the J segment 2 bases; nucleotides outside the gene matches: 5. Germline assignment: CDR1 LNHDA and CDR2 SQIVND (reference sequence). CDR3 DNA sequence: TGTGCCAGTTCAGTAGCGGGAACCTACGAGCAGTACTTC. Residues: CASSVAGTYEQYF.

The chain employs TRBV4-1 and TRBJ1-2; D remains unclear. The germline gives CDR1 MGHRA, CDR2 YSYEKL. The CDR3 extends over 14 amino acids. V was clipped by 0 bases and J by 4 bases, with 9 bases between them. This chain's CDR3 is CASSQEQQLYGYTF. CDR3 DNA sequence: TGCGCCAGCAGCCAAGAACAGCAGCTCTATGGCTACACCTTC.

V gene TRBV28 combines with J gene TRBJ1-3, with TRBD1 matching over 8 bases. Germline V gene sequence: CDR1 MDHEN, CDR2 SYDVKM. The CDR3 runs to 23 residues. Unmatched junction bases numbered 24, after V lost 2 bases and J lost 0 bases. The CDR3 region is CASSLASVVYSEDRANSGNTIYF. DNA of the CDR3: TGTGCCAGCAGTTTAGCATCGGTTGTGTATTCTGAGGACAGGGCAAACTCTGGAAACACCATATATTTT.

The V and J genes are TRBV2 and TRBJ2-2; 7 bases match TRBD2. The CDR3 consists of 13 residues. Germline V gene data show CDR1 as SNHLY and CDR2 as FYNNEI. V shed 4 bases and J 6 bases; nucleotides not matched to a gene: 2. The CDR3 DNA sequence: TGTGCCAGCAGTGGGGGGAGGGCCGGGGAGCTGTTTTTT. It codes for CASSGGRAGELFF.

The chain is built from TRBV2 and TRBJ2-3; D not certain. Trimming cost V 3 bases and J 2 bases, with 18 bases left between them. The CDR3 sequence is 17 residues long. The V gene's germline CDR1 is SNHLY and CDR2 FYNNEI. The CDR3 region has the DNA TGTGCCAGCAGTGATCTGCAGGCCCGAGTTAACACAGATACGCAGTATTTT. The encoded protein is CASSDLQARVNTDTQYF. Drawing the rest from reference TRBV2 and TRBJ2-3, the complete variable domain is EPEVTQTPSHQVTQMGQEVILRCVPISNHLYFYWYRQILGQKVEFLVSFYNNEISEKSEIFDDQFSVERPDGSNFTLKIRSTKLEDSAMYFCASSDLQARVNTDTQYFGPGTRLTVL.